These 17 T cell receptor beta chains share one sample of origin, sequenced in a study of cytomegalovirus exposure and HLA in healthy donors. 60 Vbeta and 13 Jbeta primers were used in PCR. Method: immunoSEQ multiplex PCR; TCRdb's copy keeps in-frame clones and lacks some. The sample comprises some 120,000 clones, 60% to 75% of which are singletons, and approximately 5% rests with the top ten. The sample taken for sequencing was PBMCs. The receptor set was obtained from a woman aged 50 to 60 in good health and CMV-seropositive.

This clone turned up a few times. V gene TRBV29-1 combines with J gene TRBJ2-7, with D unclear. This CDR3 is 14 amino acids long. Germline CDR1 reads SQVTM; CDR2 reads ANQGSEA. The germline V and J ends were trimmed by 4 bases and 1 base, with 14 bases remaining between them. CDR3 in DNA: TGCAGCGTTGTTCGGCAGGCGAGTTCCTACGAGCAGTACTTC. Translating gives CSVVRQASSYEQYF.

This chain links TRBV5-1 with TRBJ2-1, with 7 bases aligning to TRBD1. With V trimmed by 5 bases and J by 6 bases, 8 bases remained unmatched. This CDR3 comprises 14 residues. The germline V gene has CDR1 SGHRS and CDR2 YFSETQ. This CDR3 is CASSRGQEINEQFF. Written as DNA, the CDR3 is TGCGCCAGCAGTAGAGGACAGGAGATCAATGAGCAGTTCTTC. The complete variable domain, with remaining parts taken from reference TRBV5-1 and TRBJ2-1, reads KAGVTQTPRYLIKTRGQQVTLSCSPISGHRSVSWYQQTPGQGLQFLFEYFSETQRNKGNFPGRFSGRQFSNSRSEMNVSTLELGDSALYLCASSRGQEINEQFFGPGTRLTVL.

This clone showed up just a few times. The chain links TRBV14 to TRBJ1-6; 8 positions match TRBD1. There are 16 residues in the CDR3. Unmatched junction bases numbered 8, after V lost 3 bases and J lost 7 bases. Germline V lookup: CDR1 SGHDN, CDR2 FVKESK. This chain's CDR3 is CASSHATGARNSPLHF. The DNA for the CDR3 is TGTGCCAGCAGCCATGCGACAGGGGCCCGAAATTCACCCCTCCACTTT.

The chain links TRBV7-2 to TRBJ2-7, with 9 bases that match TRBD1. The CDR3 length is 14 residues. CDR1 SGHTA and CDR2 FQGNSA come from the germline V gene. The V gene end was trimmed by 6 bases and the J gene end by 3 bases; junction bases not matched to a gene: 6. This CDR3 reads CASRQPGQGYEQYF. In nucleotides, the CDR3 is TGTGCCAGCAGACAACCGGGACAGGGCTACGAGCAGTACTTC.

This clone was found once. V usage is TRBV11-2 and J usage is TRBJ1-4; 8 bases align to TRBD1. The germline V gene encodes CDR1 SGHAT and CDR2 FQNNGV. J gave up 4 bases and V 7 bases, and 11 bases lay outside the gene matches. This CDR3 region has 16 residues. The CDR3 sequence: CASNKNGQGINEKLFF. In DNA form, the CDR3 reads TGTGCCAGCAACAAAAACGGACAGGGCATTAATGAAAAACTGTTTTTT.

The rearrangement joins TRBV10-3 to TRBJ1-2; the match to TRBD1 covers 10 bases. V gave up 0 bases and J gave up 12 bases; unmatched junction bases: 7. The CDR3 covers 14 residues. The V gene's germline CDR1 is ENHRY and CDR2 SYGVKD. CDR3 residues: CAISESTGGGVHTF. Written as DNA, the CDR3 is TGTGCCATCAGTGAGTCGACAGGGGGCGGCGTCCACACCTTC.

The chain recombines TRBV7-9 with TRBJ2-5; maybe TRBD2 (6 bases). Trimming left V 5 bases short and J 6 bases short, with 16 bases between. Germline V gives CDR1 SEHNR, CDR2 FQNEAQ (reference sequence). This CDR3 region has 14 residues. The CDR3 region is CASSTSASAQTQYF. The CDR3 bases are TGTGCCAGCAGCACGAGCGCTAGCGCGCAGACCCAGTACTTC.

This clone was seen once. The rearrangement uses TRBV10-3 and TRBJ2-3, with 15 positions matching TRBD2. This CDR3 has 18 residues. Germline values: CDR1 ENHRY, CDR2 SYGVKD. With 6 bases clipped from V and 5 bases from J, the junction kept 12 bases outside the gene matches. CDR3 nucleotides: TGTGCCATCAGAGGGACTAGCGGGGGGCCGGGCGGTGTAGATACGCAGTATTTT. Its translation: CAIRGTSGGPGGVDTQYF.

The chain carries TRBV5-4 and TRBJ1-2, with 8 nucleotides matching TRBD1. Germline values: CDR1 SGHNT, CDR2 YYREEE (reference sequence). This CDR3 comprises 13 residues. The V and J ends lost 4 bases and 7 bases, in that order; junction bases with no gene match: 6. The CDR3 loop reads CASSTDRVGGYTF. The CDR3 nucleotides are TGTGCCAGCAGCACGGACAGGGTGGGTGGCTACACCTTC.

J is TRBJ2-3 and V is TRBV2; possibly TRBD2 for D (7 bases). CDR1 and CDR2 (germline): SNHLY, FYNNEI. The CDR3 totals 17 residues. V gave up 6 bases and J gave up 5 bases, with 24 bases separating them. The CDR3 spells CASSRGLTSVQGDTQYF. DNA of the CDR3: TGTGCCAGCAGCAGGGGCCTAACTAGCGTTCAGGGAGATACGCAGTATTTT.

Only a few counts were recorded for this clone. The V gene is TRBV2, the J gene TRBJ1-6; D remains ambiguous. Per the germline V gene, CDR1 is SNHLY and CDR2 is FYNNEI. The CDR3 spans 14 residues. V was pared by 6 bases and J by 9 bases, with 15 bases between. CDR3 nucleotide sequence: TGTGCCAGCAGAGGTGGACTTTGGACTTCACCCCTCCACTTT. This sequence encodes CASRGGLWTSPLHF.

The V and J genes are TRBV13 and TRBJ1-1, with 10 bases matching TRBD1. The V gene's germline CDR1 is PRHDT and CDR2 FYEKMQ (reference sequence). The CDR3 consists of 14 residues. Germline trimming cut 4 bases from V and 5 bases from J; bases unmatched to any gene: 4. Here the CDR3 reads CASSSGQGITEAFF. CDR3 bases: TGTGCCAGCAGCTCGGGACAGGGGATAACTGAAGCTTTCTTT.

CDR3 DNA sequence: TGCGCCAGCAGCCAAGATGCGGGGGCGCCTACCGCAGATACGCAGTATTTT. Translation gives CASSQDAGAPTADTQYF. The chain combines TRBV4-3 with TRBJ2-3; tentative D call: TRBD2 (7 bases). The germline V gene encodes CDR1 LGHNA and CDR2 YSLEER. This CDR3 is 17 amino acids long. The V gene lost 0 bases and the J gene lost 4 bases, with 17 bases spanning the gap.

The chain employs TRBV11-3 and TRBJ2-1; D gene uncertain. V shed 1 base and J shed 10 bases, with 8 bases lying between them. Germline CDR1 SGHNT, CDR2 YENEEA. CDR3 length: 12 amino acids. CDR3 coding DNA: TGTGCCAGCAGCTTAGTACGTGGCGAGCAGTTCTTC. Translation: CASSLVRGEQFF.

This clone was picked up one time. The chain links TRBV29-1 to TRBJ2-5; no clear D. The CDR3 has 13 amino acids. V dropped 6 bases and J dropped 0 bases, with 11 bases sitting between them. Germline values: CDR1 SQVTM, CDR2 ANQGSEA. CDR3 coding DNA: TGCAGCGTGACCCGGGTAAACCAAGAGACCCAGTACTTC. Its protein is CSVTRVNQETQYF.

The count of this clone is one. This chain links TRBV5-1 with TRBJ2-2; D may be TRBD2 (6 bases). The germline V and J ends were trimmed by 0 bases and 5 bases, with 11 bases remaining between them. CDR3 size: 15 residues. Germline lookup yields CDR1 SGHRS and CDR2 YFSETQ. CDR3 protein: CASSLVAGTTGELFF. The CDR3, as DNA: TGCGCCAGCAGCTTGGTGGCGGGGACGACCGGGGAGCTGTTTTTT.

V gene TRBV13 combines with J gene TRBJ2-5; D might be TRBD1 (5 bases). In germline, CDR1 is PRHDT, CDR2 FYEKMQ (reference sequence). The CDR3 runs 16 residues. The germline V and J ends were trimmed by 5 bases and 3 bases, with 19 bases remaining between them. The CDR3: CASSPLLGREKETQYF. CDR3 DNA: TGTGCCAGCAGCCCCCTCCTGGGGCGCGAGAAAGAGACCCAGTACTTC. Variable domain in full (rest from reference TRBV13 and TRBJ2-5): AAGVIQSPRHLIKEKRETATLKCYPIPRHDTVYWYQQGPGQDPQFLISFYEKMQSDKGSIPDRFSAQQFSDYHSELNMSSLELGDSALYFCASSPLLGREKETQYFGPGTRLLVL.